The rows below give T cell receptor beta chains drawn from one sample of a study of radiation and T cells in renal cell carcinoma. Libraries were prepared by immunoSEQ multiplex PCR; TCRdb keeps only in-frame clonotypes and omits some of them. The sample lists 100,000 to 150,000 clones; about four fifths were seen once. The specimen comprised blood, sampled from a patient whose treatment included radiotherapy and nephrectomy. Source of these receptors: a man in his fifties or sixties with renal cell carcinoma. CDR3s include the opening cysteine and the closing phenylalanine or tryptophan. The order of the fields is CDR3 protein, CDR3 DNA, J gene, V gene, D gene, clone size. A D gene is named only where the DNA matches it firmly. Some rows mark clone size as missing; the rest say once, few, many or name a class of expanded clone.

CASSLGRGTHEQYF TGTGCCAGCAGTTTAGGTCGGGGTACCCACGAGCAGTACTTC TRBJ2-7 TRBV28 . .
CASSCSSVVRGYGYTF TGTGCCAGCAGTTGCTCGAGTGTGGTGAGAGGCTATGGCTACACCTTC TRBJ1-2 TRBV6-5 . once
CASSPGESTGANVLTF TGCGCCAGCAGCCCTGGGGAGTCGACTGGGGCCAACGTCCTGACTTTC TRBJ2-6 TRBV5-1 . .
CASSLAGLATYEQYF TGTGCCAGCAGCTTGGCGGGACTAGCGACCTACGAGCAGTACTTC TRBJ2-7 TRBV5-4 TRBD2 .
CASSVLGGTQPQHF TGTGCCAGCAGCGTGTTAGGGGGCACTCAGCCCCAGCATTTT TRBJ1-5 TRBV9 TRBD1 .
CASSKGTIFLYSNQPQHF TGTGCCAGTAGTAAGGGGACAATTTTTCTTTATAGCAATCAGCCCCAGCATTTT TRBJ1-5 TRBV19 . .
CASSDTDRGTEAFF TGTGCCAGCAGTGACACGGACAGGGGCACTGAAGCTTTCTTT TRBJ1-1 TRBV6-4 TRBD1 few
CASSIGNTIYF TGTGCCAGCAGTATTGGAAACACCATATATTTT TRBJ1-3 TRBV6-5 . .
CASRRGVDYGYTF TGTGCCAGCAGGAGAGGGGTGGACTATGGCTACACCTTC TRBJ1-2 TRBV25-1 . few
CASSSDNSRLPFF TGTGCCAGCAGCTCGGACAACTCGCGGCTGCCGTTCTTC TRBJ2-1 TRBV27 . .
CASRFNRDRAYGYTF TGTGCCAGTAGATTTAACCGGGACAGGGCCTATGGCTACACCTTC TRBJ1-2 TRBV19 TRBD1 few
CASTLSLGRENTEAFF TGTGCCAGTACCCTGTCGTTGGGAAGGGAGAACACTGAAGCTTTCTTT TRBJ1-1 TRBV19 . .
CASSRQVFNSPLHF TGTGCCAGCAGCCGACAGGTGTTTAATTCACCCCTCCACTTT TRBJ1-6 TRBV6-5 . .
CASSPRTGGDTEAFF TGTGCCAGCTCACCGAGGACAGGGGGAGACACTGAAGCTTTCTTT TRBJ1-1 TRBV18 TRBD1 .
CASSSLTSGSPGELFF TGCGCCAGCAGCTCTCTGACTAGCGGGAGTCCCGGGGAGCTGTTTTTT TRBJ2-2 TRBV5-1 TRBD2 .
CASSERTGLAEAFF TGTGCCAGCAGTGAAAGGACAGGGCTCGCTGAAGCTTTCTTT TRBJ1-1 TRBV25-1 TRBD1 .
CASSLRYGSGSIDEQFF TGTGCCAGCAGCTTGAGGTATGGAAGCGGGAGTATCGATGAGCAGTTCTTC TRBJ2-1 TRBV5-6 TRBD2 few
CASSAGTSYLGYEQYF TGTGCCAGCAGCGCCGGGACATCCTACCTTGGGTACGAGCAGTACTTC TRBJ2-7 TRBV2 . .
CAWSVTTKNIQYF TGTGCCTGGAGTGTAACGACGAAAAACATTCAGTACTTC TRBJ2-4 TRBV30 . .
CASSVRVTANEQFF TGTGCCAGCAGTGTCAGGGTGACCGCCAATGAGCAGTTCTTC TRBJ2-1 TRBV2 . .
CASSRGRALSNEQFF TGTGCCAGCAGTCGCGGGAGGGCCCTTTCCAATGAGCAGTTCTTC TRBJ2-1 TRBV6-5 TRBD2 .
CAIREGGGYEQYF TGTGCCATCAGGGAGGGAGGAGGCTACGAGCAGTACTTC TRBJ2-7 TRBV10-3 . .
CASGLAGGHDTQYF TGCGCCAGCGGGTTAGCGGGAGGGCACGATACGCAGTATTTT TRBJ2-3 TRBV5-1 TRBD2 .
CASSYLRETQYF TGTGCCAGCAGTTACCTCCGTGAGACCCAGTACTTC TRBJ2-5 TRBV6-5 . .